Here is one T cell receptor beta chain with its context. This entry belongs to a study of blood T cell repertoires in COVID-19. Whole-study context: Donors in the United States, Italy and Spain gave samples during acute or convalescent COVID-19. PBMCs, B-cell-depleted T cells, or T cells provided the cDNA or gDNA that made up the material.

Authors' processing steps: Quantification of nucleated cells was approximated via reference gene primer amplification. Libraries were prepared by immunoSEQ multiplex PCR; TCRdb keeps only in-frame clonotypes and omits some of them. D and trimming come from the DNA, and the V and J calls and clone size come from that table. The sample has about 69,000 clones; around 88% are singletons. The CDR3 extends over 14 amino acids. The germline V gene encodes CDR1 MNHEY and CDR2 SVGAGI. V was clipped by 5 bases and J by 0 bases, with 8 bases between them. Seattle's enrolled individuals joined amid active infection and were then monitored longitudinally.

Source material: peripheral blood. The clonotype comes from a man aged 35 to 55 with COVID-19, enrolled during active disease. The chain carries TRBV6-5 and TRBJ1-5; possible D gene TRBD1, 5 bases. The CDR3 region has the DNA TGTGCCAGCAGTCCAGGGTTTAGCAATCAGCCCCAGCATTTT. Its protein is CASSPGFSNQPQHF.